Each of the 24 T cell receptor beta chains below was sequenced from the same sample in a study of T cells in Graves' hyperthyroidism and ophthalmopathy. RNA transcripts were the template for amplifying TCR beta CDR3 regions. First-round RT-PCR of the TCR CDR3 relied on the HTBI primer set. TCRdb independently ran MiXCR on the multiplex PCR reads; one entry per CDR3 protein. In the table there are some 570,000 distinct CDR3 sequences, approximately 14% of which are singletons. Sequenced: blood. The receptor set was obtained from a woman aged 18-35 years with Graves' ophthalmopathy.

The CDR3 here is CASSPAGQKPNLAGGRTYNEQFF. The CDR3, as DNA: TGTGCCAGCAGTCCCGCGGGACAGAAACCTAATTTAGCGGGAGGGCGAACCTACAATGAGCAGTTCTTC. The chain recombines TRBV6-2 or TRBV6-3 with TRBJ2-1; TRBD2 agrees at 11 bases. The CDR3 extends over 23 amino acids. Germline V gene lookup returns CDR1 MNHEY and CDR2 SVGEGT. J was trimmed by 2 bases and V by 5 bases; bases with no gene match: 26.

In its sample, this clonotype was seen many times. This chain uses TRBV20-1 with TRBJ1-1; 9 positions agree with TRBD1. V was clipped by 0 bases and J by 5 bases; unmatched bases: 7. The V gene's germline CDR1 is DFQATT and CDR2 SNEGSKA (reference sequence). The CDR3 is made up of 15 amino acids. CDR3 DNA sequence: TGCAGTGCTAGAGATCATACAGGGGGCAAGACTGAAGCTTTCTTT. Translation: CSARDHTGGKTEAFF.

This clonotype was detected ten times or more. The J gene is TRBJ1-4, the V gene TRBV24-1; D unclear. V lost 7 bases and J 0 bases, leaving 14 bases between the germline ends. The CDR3 runs 16 residues. Germline V gene lookup returns CDR1 KGHDR and CDR2 SFDVKD. The CDR3 here is CATRGPAVATNEKLFF. The CDR3 DNA is TGTGCCACCAGGGGTCCGGCAGTTGCAACTAATGAAAAACTGTTTTTT.

This clonotype has only a few counts. V is TRBV30 and J is TRBJ2-2; D possibly corresponds to TRBD2 (6 bases). V dropped 5 bases and J dropped 8 bases, with 24 bases sitting between them. This CDR3 contains 16 residues. Looked up from germline, CDR1 is GTSNPN and CDR2 is SVGIG (reference sequence). Here the CDR3 reads CAWGPWSADGRGELFF. Written as DNA, the CDR3 is TGTGCCTGGGGACCTTGGAGCGCGGATGGGAGGGGGGAGCTGTTTTTT. Filled out from reference TRBV30 and TRBJ2-2, the complete variable domain reads SQTIHQWPATLVQPVGSPLSLECTVEGTSNPNLYWYRQAAGRGLQLLFYSVGIGQISSEVPQNLSASRPQDRQFILSSKKLLLSDSGFYLCAWGPWSADGRGELFFGEGSRLTVL.

The gene calls are TRBV28 and TRBJ1-3; a possible D gene is TRBD1 (6 bases). Germline CDR1 reads MDHEN; CDR2 reads SYDVKM. The length of the CDR3 is 17 residues. V was trimmed by 7 bases and J by 2 bases, leaving 21 bases between them. As DNA, the CDR3 is TGTGCCAGCACCTGGGGGGCTCCCGTAGGGACTGGAAACACCATATATTTT. It is translated as CASTWGAPVGTGNTIYF.

The sample holds many counts of this clonotype. V usage is TRBV6-2 or TRBV6-3 and J usage is TRBJ1-5; D unclear. The CDR3 spans 21 residues. V was trimmed by 2 bases and J by 2 bases, leaving 28 bases between them. The germline V gene encodes CDR1 MNHEY and CDR2 SVGEGT. Here the CDR3 DNA reads TGTGCCAGCAGTTACGGTCGTCAGCAGAGTGGTCCGGTTGGGGGCAATCAGCCCCAGCATTTT. Its translation: CASSYGRQQSGPVGGNQPQHF.

This clonotype was counted between two and nine times. This rearrangement joins TRBV27 to TRBJ1-2; possibly TRBD1 for D (5 bases). Per the germline V gene, CDR1 is MNHEY and CDR2 is SMNVEV (reference sequence). V shed 2 bases and J shed 6 bases, with 16 bases lying between them. The CDR3 consists of 15 residues. CDR3 nucleotide sequence: TGTGCCAGCAGTTTACGCAGGGACGGAGTTAATGGCTACACCTTC. It yields the protein CASSLRRDGVNGYTF.

The chain carries TRBV4-1 and TRBJ1-2; TRBD1 matches at 8 bases. This CDR3 has 16 amino acids. Germline V gives CDR1 MGHRA, CDR2 YSYEKL. After removal of 3 bases from V and 2 bases from J, the junction contained 8 bases not matched to a gene. CDR3 in amino acids: CASSQQTRDRNYGYTF. The CDR3 DNA follows: TGCGCCAGCAGCCAGCAAACTCGGGACAGGAACTATGGCTACACCTTC.

This clonotype was counted between two and nine times. The genes are TRBV6-2 or TRBV6-3 and TRBJ1-2; possibly TRBD1 for D (6 bases). This CDR3 region has 18 residues. The V gene's germline CDR1 is MNHEY and CDR2 SVGEGT. The V end was cut by 0 bases, the J end by 3 bases, with 20 bases between. CDR3 region: CASSYSVDRSSAHYGYTF. CDR3 sequence (DNA): TGTGCCAGCAGTTACTCGGTAGACAGGAGCTCCGCTCACTATGGCTACACCTTC.

This chain links TRBV9 with TRBJ1-4; D ambiguous. The germline V gene has CDR1 SGDLS and CDR2 YYNGEE. The CDR3 runs 15 residues. The V and J ends lost 2 bases and 8 bases respectively, with 16 bases between them. Here the CDR3 reads CASSVNLPRSEKLFF. The CDR3 DNA is TGTGCCAGCAGCGTCAACCTTCCCCGTTCGGAAAAACTGTTTTTT. Looking up the rest from reference TRBV9 and TRBJ1-4 gives the full variable domain: DSGVTQTPKHLITATGQRVTLRCSPRSGDLSVYWYQQSLDQGLQFLIQYYNGEERAKGNILERFSAQQFPDLHSELNLSSLELGDSALYFCASSVNLPRSEKLFFGSGTQLSVL.

This clonotype appeared many times. This could be a read error, since a much larger clone is one nucleotide away. The CDR3 DNA reads as TGTGTCAGCAGTTTGATCCTAGCGGTGTACAATGAGCAGTTCTTC. Amino acids: CVSSLILAVYNEQFF. The rearrangement links TRBV28 to TRBJ2-1, with 7 bases matching TRBD2. The CDR3 has 15 residues. Germline V gives CDR1 MDHEN, CDR2 SYDVKM.

There are many counts of this clonotype. The V and J genes are TRBV7-2 and TRBJ2-3; TRBD1 matches 8 bases. The CDR3 consists of 16 residues. Germline V gene sequence: CDR1 SGHTA, CDR2 FQGNSA. The ends lost 5 bases at V and 1 base at J; junction bases unmatched: 8. In DNA form, the CDR3 reads TGTGCCAGCAGCCCCCGCCCGGGACAGGGCACAGATACGCAGTATTTT. It specifies CASSPRPGQGTDTQYF.

Regarding this clonotype: A much larger clone differs from this one at a single base, so this may be a read error. The rearrangement uses TRBV5-5 and TRBJ1-1, with D possibly TRBD1 on 6 matching bases. The germline CDR1 and CDR2 sequences are SGHKS and YYEKEE (reference sequence). V was shortened by 4 bases and J by 5 bases, with 36 bases between the two germline ends. CDR3 length: 21 amino acids. The CDR3 DNA is TGTGCCAGCAGCCTGAATACCTGGACCGATTACGGGGGCACGGGGAGGACTGAAGCTTTCTTT. Protein: CASSLNTWTDYGGTGRTEAFF.

In this sample, this clonotype turned up many times. The V gene is TRBV29-1, the J gene TRBJ2-7, with TRBD1 matching 10 bases. This CDR3 spans 14 amino acids. Losses at the gene ends were 4 bases for V and 2 bases for J; bases not matched to a gene: 5. The germline gives CDR1 SQVTM, CDR2 ANQGSEA. CDR3 sequence: CSVVRTGGPYEQYF. The CDR3, as DNA: TGCAGCGTTGTGAGGACAGGGGGTCCCTACGAGCAGTACTTC.

Comments on this clonotype: A much bigger clone sits one base away, suggesting this may be a read error. The chain uses TRBV29-1 and TRBJ1-1; 7 nucleotides line up with TRBD1. The CDR3 runs to 13 residues. From germline, CDR1 is SQVTM and CDR2 ANQGSEA. CDR3: CSVEGGPNTEALF. CDR3 sequence (DNA): TGCAGCGTCGAAGGGGGCCCGAACACTGAAGCTCTCTTT. The full variable domain, rest sourced from reference TRBV29-1 and TRBJ1-1, is SAVISQKPSRDICQRGTSLTIQCQVDSQVTMMFWYRQQPGQSLTLIATANQGSEATYESGFVIDKFPISRPNLTFSTLTVSNMSPEDSSIYLCSVEGGPNTEALFGQGTRLTVV.

Many counts were recorded for this clonotype. V and J are TRBV29-1 and TRBJ2-3, with D maybe TRBD2 (6 bases). CDR1 and CDR2 (germline): SQVTM, ANQGSEA. V dropped 6 bases and J dropped 2 bases, with 15 bases sitting between them. CDR3 length: 14 amino acids. Here the CDR3 DNA reads TGCAGCGTGGGGAGGTCCAGGGCCACAGATACGCAGTATTTT. Protein product: CSVGRSRATDTQYF.

The genes are TRBV4-3 and TRBJ2-3; D is unresolved. V was cut by 0 bases and J by 1 base, with 14 bases left in between. The germline gives CDR1 LGHNA, CDR2 YSLEER. This CDR3 is 17 amino acids long. CDR3 nucleotides: TGCGCCAGCAGCCAAGATATGCACTTATCGGGCACAGATACGCAGTATTTT. Its translation: CASSQDMHLSGTDTQYF.

Many counts were recorded for this clonotype. This rearrangement joins TRBV3-1 to TRBJ1-1; D may be TRBD1 (5 bases). Trimming took off 3 bases at V and 3 bases at J, with 11 bases between the two ends. Germline CDR1 LGHDT, CDR2 YNNKEL (reference sequence). The CDR3 length is 14 residues. CDR3 in DNA: TGTGCCAGCAGCCACGGAGGGGCATACACTGAAGCTTTCTTT. As protein: CASSHGGAYTEAFF.

The chain has TRBV6-5 and TRBJ1-5; no clear D gene. The length of the CDR3 is 13 residues. V was cut by 1 base and J by 5 bases, with 6 bases left in between. The germline gives CDR1 MNHEY, CDR2 SVGAGI. The CDR3 DNA reads as TGTGCCAGCAGTTACTTCATCCATCAGCCCCAGCATTTT. Its translation: CASSYFIHQPQHF.

With respect to this clonotype: Possible read error: a much larger clone is one base away. This chain links TRBV2 with TRBJ1-1, with 9 bases lining up with TRBD1. The ends lost 4 bases at V and 6 bases at J; junction bases unmatched: 9. This CDR3 is built from 15 residues. CDR1 is SNHLY and CDR2 is FYNNEI in the germline V gene. The CDR3 coding sequence is TGTGCCAGCAGTGCTCGGGACAGGGTGACTTCTGAAGCTTTCTTT. This codes for CASSARDRVTSEAFF. The full variable domain, its missing parts supplied by reference TRBV2 and TRBJ1-1, is EPEVTQTPSHQVTQMGQEVILRCVPISNHLYFYWYRQILGQKVEFLVSFYNNEISEKSEIFDDQFSVERPDGSNFTLKIRSTKLEDSAMYFCASSARDRVTSEAFFGQGTRLTVV.

This clonotype was detected only a few times. The CDR3 sequence is CASSFSATLKETQYF. CDR3 bases: TGCGCCAGCAGCTTTAGCGCCACGCTGAAGGAGACCCAGTACTTC. The chain has TRBV5-1 and TRBJ2-5; possible D gene TRBD2, 5 bases. CDR1 and CDR2 (germline): SGHRS, YFSETQ. The CDR3 runs 15 residues. V was pared by 2 bases and J by 5 bases, with 16 bases between.

The sample holds a few counts of this clonotype. V and J are TRBV7-6 and TRBJ1-2, with D uncertain. The CDR3 contains 14 residues. CDR1 is SGHVS, CDR2 FNYEAQ, per germline. V shed 5 bases and J shed 4 bases, with 14 bases lying between them. CDR3 in DNA: TGTGCCAGCAGCCCCGGGCCGACCTCCTATGGCTACACCTTC. Amino acid sequence: CASSPGPTSYGYTF.

This clonotype was recorded at least ten times. The chain is built from TRBV24-1 and TRBJ2-7; D is unclear. The length of the CDR3 is 13 residues. Germline V lookup: CDR1 KGHDR, CDR2 SFDVKD. Trimming removed 3 bases at V and 7 bases at J, with 12 bases between. The CDR3 DNA reads TGTGCCACCAGTGATGGAACAGCAACGGAGCAGTACTTC. Protein: CATSDGTATEQYF.

This clonotype was counted ten times or more. The chain recombines TRBV7-8 with TRBJ1-1; TRBD1 might be the D (5 bases). Per germline, CDR1 SGHVS and CDR2 FQNEAQ. The CDR3 runs 14 residues. V lost 4 bases and J 3 bases, leaving 12 bases between the germline ends. The CDR3 loop reads CASSSTGGDTEAFF. Written as DNA, the CDR3 is TGTGCCAGCAGCTCAACGGGGGGGGACACTGAAGCTTTCTTT.